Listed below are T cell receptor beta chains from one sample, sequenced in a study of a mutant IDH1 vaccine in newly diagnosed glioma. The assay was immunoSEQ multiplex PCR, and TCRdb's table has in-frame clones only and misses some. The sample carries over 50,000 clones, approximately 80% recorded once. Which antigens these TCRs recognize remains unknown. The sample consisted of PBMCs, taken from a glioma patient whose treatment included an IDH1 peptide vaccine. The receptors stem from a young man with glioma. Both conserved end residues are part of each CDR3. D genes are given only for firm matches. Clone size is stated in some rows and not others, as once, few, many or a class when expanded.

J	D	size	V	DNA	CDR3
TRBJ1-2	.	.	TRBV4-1	TGCGCCAGCAGCCAAGATATGGGATACCTAGATGGCTACACCTTC	CASSQDMGYLDGYTF
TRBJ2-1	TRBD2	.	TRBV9	TGTGCCAGCAGCGTAGGTCACGGGAGGGCCCTCCGGGAGAATGAGCAGTTCTTC	CASSVGHGRALRENEQFF
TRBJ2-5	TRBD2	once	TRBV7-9	TGTGCCAGCAGCTCGGGACTAGCGGGGGGGAACCAAGAGACCCAGTACTTC	CASSSGLAGGNQETQYF
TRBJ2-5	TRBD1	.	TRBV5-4	TGTGCCAGCAGCTATAGACAGGGGGTGGGGGAGACCCAGTACTTC	CASSYRQGVGETQYF
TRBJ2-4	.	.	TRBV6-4	TGTGCCAGCAGCCGGGAAAACATTCAGTACTTC	CASSRENIQYF
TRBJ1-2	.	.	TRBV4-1	TGCGCCAGCAGCCAAGATCCGGTGGCTTGGTATGGCTACACCTTC	CASSQDPVAWYGYTF
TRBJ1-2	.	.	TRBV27	TGTGCCAGCAGTTTAAGCCCAGGACCCTATGGCTACACCTTC	CASSLSPGPYGYTF
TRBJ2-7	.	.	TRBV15	TGTGCCACCAGCAGAGATCCCCGGGGCGAGCAGTACTTC	CATSRDPRGEQYF
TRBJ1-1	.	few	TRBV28	TGTGCCAGCAGTTCGTGGTGGGGAACAGATGAAGCTTTCTTT	CASSSWWGTDEAFF
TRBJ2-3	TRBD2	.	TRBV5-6	TGTGCCAGCAGTTTGAAGTATTCGGGGGGGGCCAGAGATACGCAGTATTTT	CASSLKYSGGARDTQYF
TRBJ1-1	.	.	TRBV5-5	TGTGCCAGCAGCTACCCCACGGGGCGCCAGAACACTGAAGCTTTCTTT	CASSYPTGRQNTEAFF
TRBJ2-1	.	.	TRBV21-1	TGTGCCAGCAGCAAAGTTACAGGGCGCTCCTACAATGAGCAGTTCTTC	CASSKVTGRSYNEQFF
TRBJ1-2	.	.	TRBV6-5	TGTGCCAGCAGTTACTCGAGGGGTAGGTCGAACTATGGCTACACCTTC	CASSYSRGRSNYGYTF
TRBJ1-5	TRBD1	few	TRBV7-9	TGTGCCAGCAGCTTAGGACAGGGGGCTGATCAGCCCCAGCATTTT	CASSLGQGADQPQHF